The 30 T cell receptor beta chains listed next were all sequenced from one sample in a study of T cells in narcolepsy. Assay: immunoSEQ multiplex PCR; the TCRdb copy retains only in-frame clones and omits some. Here the sample spans 25,000 to 35,000 clones, around 80% being singletons. The specimen sequenced was CD45RA- memory CD4+ T cells from PBMCs. The receptor source for this set is a human donor with narcolepsy.

The rearrangement uses TRBV5-6 and TRBJ2-7, with 7 positions matching TRBD1. Germline trimming cut 2 bases from V and 5 bases from J; bases unmatched to any gene: 4. CDR1 and CDR2 (germline): SGHDT, YYEEEE. The CDR3 loop spans 13 amino acids. The CDR3 loop reads CASSFDRAHEQYF. Here the CDR3 DNA reads TGTGCCAGCAGCTTCGACAGGGCCCACGAGCAGTACTTC.

The chain carries TRBV6-5 and TRBJ1-5; D is unclear. Per the germline V gene, CDR1 is MNHEY and CDR2 is SVGAGI. CDR3 length: 15 residues. The V end lost 0 bases, the J end lost 7 bases, and 13 bases lay between the germline ends. CDR3 sequence: CASSYSRNSKQPQHF. The DNA of the CDR3 is TGTGCCAGCAGTTACTCGCGCAACAGTAAACAGCCCCAGCATTTT.

This rearrangement joins TRBV7-9 to TRBJ1-2, with unresolved D. V was clipped by 5 bases and J by 0 bases, with 13 bases between them. Germline CDR1 and CDR2: SEHNR and FQNEAQ (reference sequence). This CDR3 contains 15 residues. The CDR3 sequence is CASSQSGLANYGYTF. The CDR3 nucleotides are TGTGCCAGCAGCCAGTCCGGGCTAGCTAACTATGGCTACACCTTC. Using reference TRBV7-9 and TRBJ1-2 for the parts outside the CDR3, the full variable domain is DTGVSQNPRHKITKRGQNVTFRCDPISEHNRLYWYRQTLGQGPEFLTYFQNEAQLEKSRLLSDRFSAERPKGSFSTLEIQRTEQGDSAMYLCASSQSGLANYGYTFGSGTRLTVV.

The chain combines TRBV5-4 with TRBJ1-6; TRBD1 is a possible D gene (5 bases). The length of the CDR3 is 15 residues. Germline CDR1 is SGHNT and CDR2 is YYREEE (reference sequence). V was shortened by 1 base and J by 8 bases, with 13 bases between the two germline ends. CDR3 in amino acids: CASSLQGFLDSPLHF. The CDR3 DNA is TGTGCCAGCAGCTTGCAGGGTTTCTTAGATTCACCCCTCCACTTT.

The rearrangement links TRBV30 to TRBJ1-2; unclear D gene. The CDR3 totals 13 residues. Trimming took off 3 bases at V and 2 bases at J, with 10 bases between the two ends. Germline loops: CDR1 GTSNPN, CDR2 SVGIG (reference sequence). CDR3 coding DNA: TGTGCCTGGAGGCCCTCGGAGAACTATGGCTACACCTTC. Translating gives CAWRPSENYGYTF.

J is TRBJ2-5 and V is TRBV11-2; D is unclear. Trimming removed 2 bases from V and 5 bases from J, with 12 bases in between. Germline V gene sequence: CDR1 SGHAT, CDR2 FQNNGV. This CDR3 region has 14 residues. The CDR3 protein is CASSLFGFAETQYF. The CDR3 DNA reads as TGTGCCAGCAGCTTATTTGGTTTCGCGGAGACCCAGTACTTC.

The chain is built from TRBV6-5 and TRBJ2-5, with 7 bases that match TRBD2. Per the germline V gene, CDR1 is MNHEY and CDR2 is SVGAGI. V lost 0 bases, J lost 6 bases, and 10 bases stayed unmatched. This CDR3 spans 16 amino acids. The CDR3 coding sequence is TGTGCCAGCAGTTACTCGACGGCGGGAGTTAGGAAGACCCAGTACTTC. Protein product: CASSYSTAGVRKTQYF.

The chain has TRBV14 and TRBJ1-2, with D hard to call. The V and J ends lost 1 base and 6 bases respectively, with 18 bases between them. Per the germline V gene, CDR1 is SGHDN and CDR2 is FVKESK. The CDR3 covers 16 residues. The CDR3 reads CASSQVGGRSGDGYTF. The CDR3 region has the DNA TGTGCCAGCAGCCAAGTAGGTGGCCGATCGGGAGATGGCTACACCTTC.

This chain uses TRBV5-1 with TRBJ2-7; a weak D match, TRBD1 (5 bases). Germline lookup yields CDR1 SGHRS and CDR2 YFSETQ. V was shortened by 0 bases and J by 5 bases, with 15 bases between the two germline ends. CDR3 size: 15 residues. Here the CDR3 DNA reads TGCGCCAGCAGCTTGGTGGTAGGGGAAAACGACGAGCAGTACTTC. This sequence encodes CASSLVVGENDEQYF. The variable domain in full, completed from reference TRBV5-1 and TRBJ2-7, reads KAGVTQTPRYLIKTRGQQVTLSCSPISGHRSVSWYQQTPGQGLQFLFEYFSETQRNKGNFPGRFSGRQFSNSRSEMNVSTLELGDSALYLCASSLVVGENDEQYFGPGTRLTVT.

The CDR3 sequence: CASSPRLAGAGDTQYF. The CDR3 region has the DNA TGTGCCAGCAGCCCAAGACTAGCGGGGGCGGGAGATACGCAGTATTTT. V gene TRBV7-2 combines with J gene TRBJ2-3, with 12 bases lining up with TRBD2. The germline CDR1 and CDR2 sequences are SGHTA and FQGNSA. The CDR3 loop spans 16 amino acids. V shed 5 bases and J 5 bases; nucleotides not matched to a gene: 8.

The genes are TRBV13 and TRBJ2-7; D unclear. The CDR3 totals 11 residues. Trimming left V 5 bases short and J 3 bases short, with 5 bases between. Germline V gives CDR1 PRHDT, CDR2 FYEKMQ (reference sequence). The DNA of the CDR3 is TGTGCCAGCAGCCTCAACTACGAGCAGTACTTC. It specifies CASSLNYEQYF.

This clone appeared once. The chain links TRBV15 to TRBJ1-2; possible D gene TRBD1, 5 bases. The germline gives CDR1 LNHNV, CDR2 YYDKDF (reference sequence). Trimming stripped 0 bases from V and 8 bases from J, with 19 bases between. The CDR3 length is 16 residues. CDR3 sequence reads: CATSRDRGSVGGGYTF. CDR3 sequence (DNA): TGTGCCACCAGCAGAGATCGAGGGAGTGTCGGGGGGGGCTACACCTTC.

The rearrangement uses TRBV5-4 and TRBJ2-5; 9 nucleotides agree with TRBD1. From germline, CDR1 is SGHNT and CDR2 YYREEE (reference sequence). Germline trimming cut 1 base from V and 5 bases from J; bases unmatched to any gene: 6. The CDR3 runs to 15 residues. CDR3 protein: CASSLKGQGRETQYF. The CDR3 DNA sequence: TGTGCCAGCAGCTTGAAGGGACAGGGAAGGGAGACCCAGTACTTC. The full variable domain, with the rest looked up from reference TRBV5-4 and TRBJ2-5, is ETGVTQSPTHLIKTRGQQVTLRCSSQSGHNTVSWYQQALGQGPQFIFQYYREEENGRGNFPPRFSGLQFPNYSSELNVNALELDDSALYLCASSLKGQGRETQYFGPGTRLLVL.

J is TRBJ2-5 and V is TRBV15; D ambiguous. Judging by the DNA end, TRBJ2-7 fits better; the J call may be wrong. Germline V gene data show CDR1 as LNHNV and CDR2 as YYDKDF (reference sequence). CDR3 length equals 12 residues. The CDR3 DNA reads TGTGCCACCAGCAGAGATTTCTACGAGCAGTACTTC. It is translated as CATSRDFYEQYF.

The chain combines TRBV6-1 with TRBJ2-2; D possibly matches TRBD1 or TRBD2 (6 bases each). Germline V gene data show CDR1 as MNHNS and CDR2 as SASEGT. The CDR3 spans 14 residues. V lost 8 bases and J 5 bases, leaving 15 bases between the germline ends. CDR3 nucleotide sequence: TGTGCCAGCCACAGGGAAGGGGGGACCGGGGAGCTGTTTTTT. Amino acids: CASHREGGTGELFF.

The V gene is TRBV2, the J gene TRBJ2-1; no firm D call. The CDR3 runs 12 residues. Germline lookup yields CDR1 SNHLY and CDR2 FYNNEI. V shed 0 bases and J shed 7 bases, with 4 bases lying between them. DNA of the CDR3: TGTGCCAGCAGTGAAGCAGGGAATGAGCAGTTCTTC. Amino acids: CASSEAGNEQFF.

The J gene is TRBJ1-2, the V gene TRBV6-1; TRBD1 is a possible D gene (5 bases). This CDR3 is 13 amino acids long. V lost 7 bases and J 4 bases, leaving 13 bases between the germline ends. From germline, CDR1 is MNHNS and CDR2 SASEGT. The CDR3, as DNA: TGTGCCAGCACACGGGACCTCCTCTATGGCTACACCTTC. Amino acids: CASTRDLLYGYTF.

This clone was counted once. The chain joins TRBV7-8 to TRBJ1-2; possible D gene TRBD1, 6 bases. CDR3 length: 14 residues. CDR1 and CDR2 (germline): SGHVS, FQNEAQ. The V end was cut by 3 bases, the J end by 2 bases, with 10 bases between. This CDR3 reads CASSLGAENYGYTF. CDR3 nucleotides: TGTGCCAGCAGCTTGGGGGCGGAGAACTATGGCTACACCTTC.

Written as DNA, the CDR3 is TGTGCCAGCAGCTACGCCCGGGATTCACCCCTCCACTTT. Its protein product is CASSYARDSPLHF. The chain combines TRBV6-5 with TRBJ1-6; D gene uncertain. V was clipped by 6 bases and J by 8 bases, with 11 bases between them. Germline V gives CDR1 MNHEY, CDR2 SVGAGI. The CDR3 is 13 residues long.

The rearrangement joins TRBV6-6 to TRBJ1-4; TRBD1 might be the D (5 bases). The germline V gene has CDR1 MNHNY and CDR2 SVGAGI (reference sequence). There are 13 residues in the CDR3. V lost 7 bases and J lost 6, with 12 bases in between. CDR3 nucleotide sequence: TGTGCCAGCAAGAGGGGTCTGTATGAAAAACTGTTTTTT. Its translation is CASKRGLYEKLFF.

This chain connects TRBV5-1 to TRBJ2-2; unclear D gene. V shed 3 bases and J shed 6 bases, with 24 bases lying between them. The germline V gene has CDR1 SGHRS and CDR2 YFSETQ. This CDR3 contains 18 residues. The CDR3 spells CASSSVVSWGFPAGELFF. CDR3 coding DNA: TGCGCCAGCAGCTCCGTCGTGTCTTGGGGATTTCCCGCCGGGGAGCTGTTTTTT.

This rearrangement joins TRBV5-1 to TRBJ1-3; D unclear. CDR1 and CDR2 from the germline V gene are SGHRS and YFSETQ. The CDR3 is 15 residues long. V lost 1 base and J lost 4, with 12 bases in between. The CDR3 loop reads CASSLSLGAGNTIYF. CDR3 sequence (DNA): TGCGCCAGCAGCTTGTCTCTGGGAGCCGGAAACACCATATATTTT.

The gene calls are TRBV28 and TRBJ1-5, with 7 bases matching TRBD1. With V trimmed by 5 bases and J by 6 bases, 4 bases remained unmatched. The CDR3 has 13 amino acids. Per germline, CDR1 MDHEN and CDR2 SYDVKM. The CDR3 DNA reads as TGTGCCAGCAGTGACAGGGCAGGTCAGCCCCAGCATTTT. Protein product: CASSDRAGQPQHF.

The CDR3 DNA is TGTCCCCTTAGGGGCTTCAAGGTACCCAAAAACATTCAGTACTTC. It translates to CPLRGFKVPKNIQYF. The V gene is TRBV9, the J gene TRBJ2-4, with D tentatively TRBD1 (5 bases). CDR3 size: 15 residues. Per germline, CDR1 SGDLS and CDR2 YYNGEE.

The V call is TRBV5-6, the J call TRBJ2-7, with TRBD2 identical over 14 bases. The CDR3 spans 19 residues. CDR1 and CDR2 (germline): SGHDT, YYEEEE. J was trimmed by 4 bases and V by 0 bases; bases with no gene match: 12. The CDR3 DNA is TGTGCCAGCAGCTTGGAACTTCAGGGGACTAGCGGGAGATTGTACGAGCAGTACTTC. Encoded protein: CASSLELQGTSGRLYEQYF.

This clone came up a few times. The gene calls are TRBV5-6 and TRBJ2-7, with D maybe TRBD1 (6 bases). With 6 bases removed from V and 2 bases from J, the gap between germline ends came to 12 bases. Germline lookup yields CDR1 SGHDT and CDR2 YYEEEE. This CDR3 is built from 13 residues. The CDR3 DNA follows: TGTGCCAGCACCCTTTGGACAGCCTACGAGCAGTACTTC. This sequence encodes CASTLWTAYEQYF. The entire variable domain, with the rest obtained from reference TRBV5-6 and TRBJ2-7, is as follows: DAGVTQSPTHLIKTRGQQVTLRCSPKSGHDTVSWYQQALGQGPQFIFQYYEEEERQRGNFPDRFSGHQFPNYSSELNVNALLLGDSALYLCASTLWTAYEQYFGPGTRLTVT.

V is TRBV7-6 and J is TRBJ1-1; 7 positions match TRBD1. This CDR3 spans 13 amino acids. V was clipped by 2 bases and J by 4 bases; unmatched bases: 1. Looked up from germline, CDR1 is SGHVS and CDR2 is FNYEAQ. CDR3 sequence: CASSLRTGTEAFF. The CDR3 coding sequence is TGTGCCAGCAGCTTAAGGACAGGCACTGAAGCTTTCTTT.

The count of this clone is one. This chain connects TRBV29-1 to TRBJ2-2; D ambiguous. Per germline, CDR1 SQVTM and CDR2 ANQGSEA. CDR3 size: 14 residues. Trimming stripped 7 bases from V and 2 bases from J, with 14 bases between. CDR3: CSARLRPNTGELFF. In DNA form, the CDR3 reads TGCAGCGCCCGACTCCGACCTAACACCGGGGAGCTGTTTTTT.

This chain links TRBV5-6 with TRBJ2-3; D not certain. The V gene's germline CDR1 is SGHDT and CDR2 YYEEEE. The CDR3 sequence is 15 residues long. Trimming removed 9 bases from V and 1 base from J, with 18 bases in between. The CDR3 sequence: CATTGEPGGTDTQYF. CDR3 nucleotides: TGTGCCACCACTGGGGAACCCGGCGGCACAGATACGCAGTATTTT.

V gene TRBV12-5 combines with J gene TRBJ1-1, with D maybe TRBD1 (5 bases). V gave up 5 bases and J gave up 0 bases, with 28 bases separating them. CDR1 and CDR2 (germline): LGHNT, FRNRAP. CDR3 size: 20 residues. The CDR3 bases are TGTGCTAGTGGTCCCTCCCTACCGGGACGTTCCGTTGGGATGAACACTGAAGCTTTCTTT. Translation gives CASGPSLPGRSVGMNTEAFF.